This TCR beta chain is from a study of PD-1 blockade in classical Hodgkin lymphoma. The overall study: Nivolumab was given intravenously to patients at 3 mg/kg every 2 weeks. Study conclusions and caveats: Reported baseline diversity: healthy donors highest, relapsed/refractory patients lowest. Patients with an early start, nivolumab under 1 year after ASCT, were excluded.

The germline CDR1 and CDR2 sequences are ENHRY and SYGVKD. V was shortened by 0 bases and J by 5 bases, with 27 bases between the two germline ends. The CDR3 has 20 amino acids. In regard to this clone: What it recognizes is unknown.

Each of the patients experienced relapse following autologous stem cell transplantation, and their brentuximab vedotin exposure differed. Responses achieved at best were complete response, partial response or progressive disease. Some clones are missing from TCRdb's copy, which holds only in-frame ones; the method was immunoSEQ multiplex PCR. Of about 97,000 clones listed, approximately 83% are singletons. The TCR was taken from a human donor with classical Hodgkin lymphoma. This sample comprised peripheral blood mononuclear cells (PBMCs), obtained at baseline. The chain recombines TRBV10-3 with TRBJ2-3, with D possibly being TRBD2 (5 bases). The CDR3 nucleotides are TGTGCCATCAGTGAGTCTTCCATCTTCGAGACTGGTGTAGGAGGAGATACGCAGTATTTT. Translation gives CAISESSIFETGVGGDTQYF.